This T cell receptor beta chain was documented in a study of blood T cells in healthy people across ages. Primers used in a second PCR of roughly 6 to 11 cycles were a sample-barcoded 5' primer and a J-beta primer mix. TCRdb re-analysed the 5' RACE reads in MiXCR, keeping a single row per CDR3 protein. The profile shows some 1 million distinct CDR3 sequences, under 45% of them singletons. Germline V gene data show CDR1 as DFQATT and CDR2 as SNEGSKA (reference sequence). V lost 6 bases to trimming and J lost 5 bases; unmatched junction nucleotides: 12. CDR3 size: 15 residues. This clonotype was picked up many times.

The chain employs TRBV20-1 and TRBJ2-2, with 7 bases fitting TRBD2. The TCR sequence derives from a woman aged 55-70 years in good health. The sequenced sample was blood. CDR3 in amino acids: CSAHFMGRGTGELFF. CDR3 nucleotides: TGCAGTGCCCACTTCATGGGGAGGGGTACCGGGGAGCTGTTTTTT.